This T cell receptor (beta chain) was documented in a study of breast tumors, draining lymph nodes, adjacent tissues. Breast cancer patients provided tissue from their axillary draining lymph nodes. The V gene lost 7 bases and the J gene lost 7 bases, with 11 bases spanning the gap. The CDR3 extends over 13 amino acids. The germline gives CDR1 MDHEN, CDR2 SYDVKM. Ten or more counts support this clonotype. Using its own MiXCR run on the multiplex PCR reads, TCRdb lists one record per CDR3 protein. The profile covers fewer than 150,000 distinct CDR3 sequences, with roughly 20% appearing a single time and roughly 2.2% taken by the ten largest.

The chain has TRBV28 and TRBJ1-6, with TRBD1 as a possible D gene (6 bases). This receptor was taken from a female donor with breast cancer. Some clones in this sample may be carry-over from other donors' samples. Sequencing was done on a sample of axillary lymph node tissue. The CDR3 region has the DNA TGTGCCAGCATGTTACAGGGCAATTCACCCCTCCACTTT. It encodes CASMLQGNSPLHF.